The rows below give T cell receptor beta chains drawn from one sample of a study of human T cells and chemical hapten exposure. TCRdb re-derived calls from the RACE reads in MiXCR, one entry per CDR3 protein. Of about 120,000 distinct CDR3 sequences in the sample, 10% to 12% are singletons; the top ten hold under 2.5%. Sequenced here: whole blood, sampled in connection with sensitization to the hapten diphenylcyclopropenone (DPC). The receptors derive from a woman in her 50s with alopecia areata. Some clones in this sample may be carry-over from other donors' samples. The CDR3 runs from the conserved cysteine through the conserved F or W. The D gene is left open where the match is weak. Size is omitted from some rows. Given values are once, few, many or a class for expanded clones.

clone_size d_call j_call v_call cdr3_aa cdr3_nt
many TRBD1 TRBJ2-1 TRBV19 CASSFTGGYEQFF TGTGCCAGTAGTTTTACAGGGGGCTATGAGCAGTTCTTC
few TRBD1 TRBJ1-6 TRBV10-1 CASSETGQRHLHNSPLHF TGCGCCAGCAGTGAGACGGGACAGCGACATCTTCATAATTCACCCCTCCACTTT
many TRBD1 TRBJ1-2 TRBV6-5 CASSSQTGKSYGYTF TGTGCCAGCAGTTCTCAGACAGGGAAGAGCTATGGCTACACCTTC
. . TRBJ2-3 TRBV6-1 CASSESGRTVTDTQYF TGTGCCAGCAGTGAGTCGGGTAGGACAGTCACAGATACGCAGTATTTT
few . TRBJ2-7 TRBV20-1 CSAGPGAGEQYF TGCAGTGCCGGGCCGGGGGCAGGCGAGCAGTACTTC
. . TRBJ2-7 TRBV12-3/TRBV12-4 CASSPRVYEQYF TGTGCCAGCAGTCCCCGGGTCTACGAGCAGTACTTC
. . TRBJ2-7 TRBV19 CASSIIGGYEQYF TGTGCCAGTAGTATAATAGGGGGCTACGAGCAGTACTTC
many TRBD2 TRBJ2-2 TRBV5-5 CASSSEPGLAPYGELFF TGTGCCAGCAGTAGTGAACCGGGACTAGCGCCATACGGGGAGCTGTTTTTT
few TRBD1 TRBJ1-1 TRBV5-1 CASSNTGGGTEAFF TGCGCCAGCAGCAACACAGGGGGCGGCACTGAAGCTTTCTTT
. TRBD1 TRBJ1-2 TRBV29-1 CSVGDLGQATYGYTF TGCAGCGTTGGGGATCTAGGACAGGCGACGTATGGCTACACCTTC
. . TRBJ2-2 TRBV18 CASSRSQTFPGELFF TGTGCCAGCTCACGAAGTCAGACCTTTCCCGGGGAGCTGTTTTTT
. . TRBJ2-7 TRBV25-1 CASSATGTSYEQYF TGTGCCAGCAGTGCAACCGGGACGTCCTACGAGCAGTACTTC
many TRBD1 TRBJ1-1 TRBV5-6 CASSRDRGAFF TGTGCCAGCAGCCGTGACAGGGGGGCTTTCTTT
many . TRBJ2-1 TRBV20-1 CSARTVTSSYNEQFF TGCAGTGCTAGAACTGTTACGAGCTCCTACAATGAGCAGTTCTTC
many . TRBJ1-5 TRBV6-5 CATRMEGYSNQPQHF TGTGCCACCCGTATGGAGGGATATAGCAATCAGCCCCAGCATTTT
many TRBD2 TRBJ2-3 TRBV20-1 CSAPGTSGGENTQYF TGCAGTGCCCCTGGGACTAGCGGGGGGGAGAATACGCAGTATTTT
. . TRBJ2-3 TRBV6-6 CASSPAGLRRDTDTQYF TGTGCCAGCAGCCCGGCCGGACTCCGGCGCGACACAGATACGCAGTATTTT
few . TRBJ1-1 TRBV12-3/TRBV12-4 CASLRGGGSTEAFF TGTGCCAGCCTCCGGGGGGGCGGGTCCACTGAAGCTTTCTTT
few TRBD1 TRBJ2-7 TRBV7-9 CASSFSRAGTGNEQYF TGTGCCAGCAGCTTCAGCCGCGCTGGGACAGGGAATGAGCAGTACTTC
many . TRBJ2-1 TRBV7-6 CASSSQTGISYNEQFF TGTGCCAGCAGCTCCCAAACAGGGATCTCCTACAATGAGCAGTTCTTC
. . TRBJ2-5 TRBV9 CASSPGERSAQYF TGTGCCAGCAGCCCCGGAGAGAGAAGTGCCCAGTACTTC
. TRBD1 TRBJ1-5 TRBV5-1 CASSPGQSNQPQHF TGCGCCAGCAGCCCGGGACAGAGCAATCAGCCCCAGCATTTT
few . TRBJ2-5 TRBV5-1 CASSLVPGETQYF TGCGCCAGCAGCTTGGTTCCAGGGGAGACCCAGTACTTC
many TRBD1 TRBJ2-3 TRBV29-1 CSVGHDRGRDTQYF TGCAGCGTTGGTCATGACAGGGGGAGGGATACGCAGTATTTT
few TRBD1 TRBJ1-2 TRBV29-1 CSVEDSGQERLTYGYTF TGCAGCGTTGAAGATTCGGGACAGGAACGCTTAACCTATGGCTACACCTTC
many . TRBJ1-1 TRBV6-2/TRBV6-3 CASSYSAGEPEAFF TGTGCCAGCAGTTACTCGGCAGGGGAGCCTGAAGCTTTCTTT
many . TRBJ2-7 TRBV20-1 CSAVGRESPYEQYF TGCAGTGCTGTGGGCAGGGAAAGTCCCTACGAGCAGTACTTC
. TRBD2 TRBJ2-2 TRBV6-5 CASSSPSGVRTGELFF TGTGCCAGCAGTTCCCCTAGCGGGGTCCGAACCGGGGAGCTGTTTTTT
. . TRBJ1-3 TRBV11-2 CASSWGLGGNTIYF TGTGCCAGCAGCTGGGGGCTAGGCGGAAACACCATATATTTT
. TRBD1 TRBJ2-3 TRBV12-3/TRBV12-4 CASSDTGGGDTQYF TGTGCCAGCAGTGACACAGGGGGAGGAGATACGCAGTATTTT
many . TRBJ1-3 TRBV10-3 CAISAGARSGNTIYF TGTGCCATCAGTGCGGGGGCCCGCTCTGGAAACACCATATATTTT
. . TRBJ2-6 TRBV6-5 CASSHMGRGTSGANVLTF TGTGCCAGCAGCCACATGGGTAGGGGGACCTCTGGGGCCAACGTCCTGACTTTC
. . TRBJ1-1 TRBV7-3 CASRDSLWDTEAFF TGTGCCAGCAGGGACAGCCTTTGGGACACTGAAGCTTTCTTT
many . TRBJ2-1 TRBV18 CASSPGRLGDEQFF TGTGCCAGCTCACCCGGACGACTCGGGGATGAGCAGTTCTTC
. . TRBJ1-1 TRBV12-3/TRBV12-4 CASSLAHRVPTEAFF TGTGCCAGCAGTTTAGCCCACAGGGTTCCCACTGAAGCTTTCTTT
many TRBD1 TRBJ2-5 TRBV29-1 CSVTGDTQETQYF TGCAGCGTGACAGGGGACACTCAAGAGACCCAGTACTTC
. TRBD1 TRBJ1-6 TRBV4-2 CASSHHGQGAGSPLHF TGTGCCAGCAGCCACCATGGACAGGGGGCAGGATCACCCCTCCACTTT
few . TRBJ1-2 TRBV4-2 CASSQTNYGYTF TGTGCCAGCAGCCAGACTAACTATGGCTACACCTTC
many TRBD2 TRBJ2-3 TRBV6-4 CASSASGGGTDTQYF TGTGCCAGCAGCGCTAGCGGGGGGGGGACAGATACGCAGTATTTT
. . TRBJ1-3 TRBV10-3 CAISESGGEKNSGNTIYF TGTGCCATCAGTGAGTCCGGGGGAGAGAAGAACTCTGGAAACACCATATATTTT
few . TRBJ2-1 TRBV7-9 CASSAFRDTDLSSRFF TGTGCCAGCAGCGCGTTCCGGGACACGGACCTGTCAAGTCGGTTCTTC
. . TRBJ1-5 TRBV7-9 CASSRKGGDNQPQHF TGTGCCAGCAGCCGAAAAGGGGGGGACAATCAGCCCCAGCATTTT
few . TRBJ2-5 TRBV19 CASSMVYEGETQYF TGTGCCAGTAGTATGGTTTATGAGGGAGAGACCCAGTACTTC
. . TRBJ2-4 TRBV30 CAWRAGANIQYF TGTGCCTGGAGGGCAGGGGCTAACATTCAGTACTTC
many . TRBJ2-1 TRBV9 CASSVKGGQIYNEQFF TGTGCCAGCAGCGTGAAGGGGGGACAGATCTACAATGAGCAGTTCTTC
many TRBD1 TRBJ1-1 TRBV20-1 CSARDAGTGSMNTEAFF TGCAGTGCTAGAGACGCTGGGACAGGTAGTATGAACACTGAAGCTTTCTTT
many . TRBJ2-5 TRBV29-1 CSVGEGTGSTQYF TGCAGCGTAGGTGAGGGGACTGGGTCGACCCAGTACTTC
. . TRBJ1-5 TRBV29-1 CSVVQGWGNQPQHF TGCAGCGTTGTCCAGGGCTGGGGCAATCAGCCCCAGCATTTT